These T cell receptor beta chains were read from a single sample in a study of T cells in Graves' hyperthyroidism and ophthalmopathy. TCRdb reprocessed the multiplex PCR reads with MiXCR, giving one entry per CDR3 protein. The sample records approximately 400,000 distinct CDR3 sequences, approximately 17% being singletons. The sample consisted of blood. The receptors stem from a man younger than 35 with Graves' ophthalmopathy. Both conserved end residues are part of each CDR3. D genes are given only for firm matches. Not every row has a clone size; where given, it reads once, few, many or a size class.

clone_size	d_call	cdr3_length	j_call	v_call	cdr3_nt	cdr3_aa
few	NA	15	TRBJ2-7	TRBV11-2	TGTGCCAGCAGCTTAGTGACAACTGTAGGCTACGAGCAGTACTTC	CASSLVTTVGYEQYF
many	NA	13	TRBJ1-1	TRBV7-9	TGTGCCAGCAGCTTAGGGGACCAGGCTGAAGCTTTCTTT	CASSLGDQAEAFF
NA	NA	13	TRBJ2-7	TRBV7-9	TGTGCCAGCAGCCACCCAACCTCCTACGAGCAGTACTTC	CASSHPTSYEQYF
NA	NA	15	TRBJ2-3	TRBV7-9	TGTGCCAGCAGCTTAAACGGACAGACAACAGATACGCAGTATTTT	CASSLNGQTTDTQYF
many	TRBD1	14	TRBJ1-3	TRBV28	TGTGCCAGCAGCCCCAGGGGGATCGGAAACACCATATATTTT	CASSPRGIGNTIYF
NA	TRBD1	15	TRBJ2-3	TRBV14	TGTGCCAGCAGCTCCGGGACAGGGGACACAGATACGCAGTATTTT	CASSSGTGDTDTQYF
many	TRBD2	19	TRBJ2-5	TRBV7-9	TGTGCCAGCAGCTTAGCGCGAGGGCTAGCGGGGTCGATACAAGAGACCCAGTACTTC	CASSLARGLAGSIQETQYF
many	NA	15	TRBJ2-7	TRBV5-1	TGCGCCAGCAGATCTGCACCTCGACAGGAGGACGAGCAGTACTTC	CASRSAPRQEDEQYF
once	NA	12	TRBJ1-3	TRBV12-3/TRBV12-4	TGTGCCAGCACCAGATCTGGAAACACCATATATTTT	CASTRSGNTIYF
many	NA	16	TRBJ1-2	TRBV20-1	TGCAGTGCTAGAGGCTTCAGCAAAAAATATAACTATGGCTACACCTTC	CSARGFSKKYNYGYTF
NA	TRBD1	14	TRBJ1-2	TRBV24-1	TGTGCCACCAGTGATGGGACAGACGTCTATGGCTACACCTTC	CATSDGTDVYGYTF
NA	NA	13	TRBJ2-1	TRBV12-3/TRBV12-4	TGTGCCAGCAGCCCGGGACGCTCCTACGAGCAGTTCTTC	CASSPGRSYEQFF
few	NA	14	TRBJ1-6	TRBV12-3/TRBV12-4	TGTGCCAGCACCTCGGGAGGGCTGGGTTCACCCCTCCACTTT	CASTSGGLGSPLHF
few	NA	13	TRBJ2-1	TRBV3-1	TGTGCCAGCAGCCAGGACGGACGAGGTGAGCAGTTCTTC	CASSQDGRGEQFF
NA	TRBD2	16	TRBJ2-3	TRBV7-3	TGTGCCAGCAGCGAAACCGGGACTAGCGACACAGATACGCAGTATTTT	CASSETGTSDTDTQYF
many	NA	15	TRBJ2-1	TRBV11-2	TGTGCCAGCGGCTGGGATCCCGCCGCCTACAATGAGCAGTTCTTC	CASGWDPAAYNEQFF
few	NA	17	TRBJ2-5	TRBV7-8	TGTGCCAGCAGCTTAGGTCCGGGAAACAGAGGCGGAGAGACCCAGTACTTC	CASSLGPGNRGGETQYF
many	NA	16	TRBJ1-3	TRBV11-2	TGTGCCAGCAGCTTATGGGGCATTTTCTCTGGAAACACCATATATTTT	CASSLWGIFSGNTIYF
many	NA	13	TRBJ2-1	TRBV20-1	TGCAGTGCCCCGCGGGTGGTGCAGAATGAGCAGTTCTTC	CSAPRVVQNEQFF
many	TRBD1	13	TRBJ2-1	TRBV3-1	TGTGCCAGCAGCCGGGACAGATACAATGAGCAGTTCTTC	CASSRDRYNEQFF
NA	TRBD1	15	TRBJ1-5	TRBV11-2	TGTGCCAGCAGCTTAGGCGGGACAGGGTCGGAGCCCCAGCATTTT	CASSLGGTGSEPQHF
NA	NA	15	TRBJ2-2	TRBV12-3/TRBV12-4	TGTGCCAGCAGTTTTGGAGGGGGGAACACCGGGGAGCTGTTTTTT	CASSFGGGNTGELFF
once	NA	15	TRBJ2-2	TRBV12-3/TRBV12-4	TGTGCCAGCAGTCACGCTGGGGAAAGGACCGGGGAGCTGTTTTTT	CASSHAGERTGELFF
few	NA	14	TRBJ1-4	TRBV5-5	TGTGCCAGCAGCCCTAGGGAGGATGGTGAAAAACTGTTTTTT	CASSPREDGEKLFF
many	NA	14	TRBJ1-1	TRBV12-3/TRBV12-4	TGTGCCAGCAGTTCCTCCGGGACCCCCACTGAAGCTTTCTTT	CASSSSGTPTEAFF
few	NA	15	TRBJ2-5	TRBV20-1	TGCAGTGCTAGTCCGACCTTGGAGGGAGCTGAGACCCAGTACTTC	CSASPTLEGAETQYF
NA	NA	12	TRBJ1-2	TRBV20-1	TGCAGTGCTAGAGATCGGGCCCCAGGCTACACCTTC	CSARDRAPGYTF
NA	TRBD1	14	TRBJ1-1	TRBV20-1	TGCAGTGCCTCCACGGGACAGGGGTGGACTGAAGCTTTCTTT	CSASTGQGWTEAFF
few	TRBD1	15	TRBJ1-2	TRBV7-2	TGTGCCAGCAGCCCCCGGACAGGTCTCGGGGGAGGCTACACCTTC	CASSPRTGLGGGYTF